The 21 T cell receptor beta chains below were found in one sample sequenced in a study of post-analysis software for immune sequencing data. Overall study findings and caveats: Among four to six TRBV segments more frequent in patients than controls were TRBV5-6, TRBV5-1 and TRBV20-1.

For these TCRs, the target antigens are not known. Carried by the TCR beta cDNA libraries were unique molecular identifiers. MiXCR was run by TCRdb on the PCR reads, yielding one entry per CDR3 protein. Here the sample spans roughly 730,000 distinct CDR3 sequences, 30% being singletons. The sequenced material came from blood. The receptors shown here come from a girl aged 5 to 17 with multiple sclerosis.

With respect to this clonotype: The junction and the germline gene differ at one end; a read error may be behind it. The rearrangement links TRBV10-3 to TRBJ1-5; D might be TRBD1 (5 bases). Germline V CDR1 and CDR2: ENHRY, SYGVKD. The CDR3 length is 15 residues. This chain's CDR3 is CATSESRLGGQPQHF. CDR3 sequence (DNA): TGTGCCACCAGTGAATCCAGGCTGGGGGGGCAGCCCCAGCATTTT.

The chain couples TRBV20-1 to TRBJ1-4; possibly TRBD1 for D (6 bases). This CDR3 contains 15 residues. V lost 0 bases and J lost 8, with 16 bases in between. Germline loops: CDR1 DFQATT, CDR2 SNEGSKA (reference sequence). This CDR3 reads CSARESSGAKEKLFF. The CDR3 DNA reads TGCAGTGCTAGAGAGTCTTCAGGGGCGAAGGAAAAACTGTTTTTT.

In this sample, this clonotype turned up a few times. The J gene is TRBJ2-3, the V gene TRBV28; the D is unclear. The V end was cut by 4 bases, the J end by 2 bases, with 19 bases between. This CDR3 is built from 17 residues. Per the germline V gene, CDR1 is MDHEN and CDR2 is SYDVKM. The CDR3, as DNA: TGTGCCAGCAGTTCCGTTCCCCCACTGACCATCACAGATACGCAGTATTTT. This translates into CASSSVPPLTITDTQYF.

This chain links TRBV6-2 or TRBV6-3 with TRBJ2-3, with TRBD1 identical over 8 bases. The germline V gene encodes CDR1 MNHEY and CDR2 SVGEGT. The CDR3 runs to 11 residues. With 6 bases clipped from V and 10 bases from J, the junction kept 3 bases outside the gene matches. In nucleotides, the CDR3 is TGTGCCAGCAGGCAGGGGGCAGCGCAGTATTTT. It translates to CASRQGAAQYF.

This clonotype was detected once. A read error may produce the germline difference seen at one junction end. The chain has TRBV7-8 and TRBJ1-2, with D tentatively TRBD1 (6 bases). CDR3 size: 18 residues. Germline V gene data show CDR1 as SGHVS and CDR2 as FQNEAQ. Written as DNA, the CDR3 is TGTGCCAGCGGCTTAGGAGGGTGGGGGACAACGCACCCCCATGGCTACACCTTC. Translated: CASGLGGWGTTHPHGYTF.

V and J are TRBV5-4 and TRBJ2-1; TRBD2 agrees at 9 bases. V dropped 4 bases and J dropped 2; count of bases not matched to a gene: 4. CDR1 is SGHNT and CDR2 is YYREEE in the germline V gene (reference sequence). CDR3 length equals 15 residues. CDR3: CASSPQRGAYNEQFF. The CDR3 DNA follows: TGTGCCAGCAGCCCTCAGCGGGGGGCCTACAATGAGCAGTTCTTC. Full variable domain (rest looked up from reference TRBV5-4 and TRBJ2-1): ETGVTQSPTHLIKTRGQQVTLRCSSQSGHNTVSWYQQALGQGPQFIFQYYREEENGRGNFPPRFSGLQFPNYSSELNVNALELDDSALYLCASSPQRGAYNEQFFGPGTRLTVL.

The rearrangement joins TRBV9 to TRBJ1-4; D gene unclear. V lost 0 bases to trimming and J lost 0 bases, with 3 bases between them. CDR1 is SGDLS, CDR2 YYNGEE, per germline. This CDR3 comprises 14 residues. CDR3 protein: CASSVDPTNEKLFF. The DNA of the CDR3 is TGTGCCAGCAGCGTAGACCCAACTAATGAAAAACTGTTTTTT.

This clonotype was detected a few times. This chain links TRBV7-2 with TRBJ1-4; 8 bases align to TRBD1. Germline CDR1 SGHTA, CDR2 FQGNSA. The trim removed 4 bases at V and 3 bases at J, leaving 7 bases unmatched. This CDR3 contains 16 residues. CDR3 DNA sequence: TGTGCCAGCAGCTCACGCGGACAGGGCGCTAATGAAAAACTGTTTTTT. Protein: CASSSRGQGANEKLFF.

The chain recombines TRBV28 with TRBJ1-1; D might be TRBD1 (5 bases). V gave up 4 bases and J gave up 5 bases, with 8 bases separating them. Germline V gene sequence: CDR1 MDHEN, CDR2 SYDVKM. This CDR3 spans 12 amino acids. For the CDR3, the DNA is TGTGCCAGCAGTTACGGGACTACTGAAGCTTTCTTT. This gives the protein CASSYGTTEAFF. The full variable domain, rest sourced from reference TRBV28 and TRBJ1-1, is DVKVTQSSRYLVKRTGEKVFLECVQDMDHENMFWYRQDPGLGLRLIYFSYDVKMKEKGDIPEGYSVSREKKERFSLILESASTNQTSMYLCASSYGTTEAFFGQGTRLTVV.

This clonotype has more than one count but fewer than ten. The chain combines TRBV7-2 with TRBJ2-3, with a tentative D call TRBD2 (6 bases). Germline assignment: CDR1 SGHTA and CDR2 FQGNSA. Trimming stripped 0 bases from V and 4 bases from J, with 11 bases between. The CDR3 totals 15 residues. DNA of the CDR3: TGTGCCAGCAGCTTAGCCGGTTGGGGGGCAGATACGCAGTATTTT. This codes for CASSLAGWGADTQYF.

The rearrangement joins TRBV28 to TRBJ1-1; possibly TRBD1 for D (5 bases). V lost 6 bases and J 8 bases, leaving 19 bases between the germline ends. CDR1 is MDHEN, CDR2 SYDVKM, per germline. The CDR3 totals 14 residues. The CDR3 loop reads CASRTRAGWTEAFF. The CDR3 DNA reads as TGTGCCAGCAGAACCAGGGCCGGCTGGACCGAAGCTTTCTTT.

This clonotype was counted many times. This chain uses TRBV4-1 with TRBJ2-3; D possibly corresponds to TRBD2 (6 bases). There are 15 residues in the CDR3. Trimming stripped 1 base from V and 2 bases from J, with 10 bases between. Germline assignment: CDR1 MGHRA and CDR2 YSYEKL. This chain's CDR3 is CASSQGPSATDTQYF. The CDR3, as DNA: TGCGCCAGCAGCCAAGGGCCTAGCGCCACAGATACGCAGTATTTT.

Concerning this clonotype: A read error may explain this, as a much larger clone is one base away. This chain connects TRBV10-2 to TRBJ2-7; 7 bases fit TRBD2. After removal of 4 bases from V and 3 bases from J, the junction contained 15 bases not matched to a gene. Germline lookup yields CDR1 WSHSY and CDR2 SAAADI. The CDR3 length is 17 residues. CDR3 sequence: CASSGPWELASYYEQYF. CDR3 DNA: TGCGCCAGCAGTGGGCCGTGGGAACTAGCGAGCTACTACGAGCAGTACTTC.

In this sample, this clonotype turned up a few times. This chain connects TRBV5-1 to TRBJ2-1; possibly TRBD1 for D (6 bases). Looked up from germline, CDR1 is SGHRS and CDR2 is YFSETQ. Trimming took off 0 bases at V and 5 bases at J, with 12 bases between the two ends. The CDR3 consists of 15 residues. The CDR3 DNA sequence: TGCGCCAGCAGCTTGGACCCAGGGGTGGACAATGAGCAGTTCTTC. Translation: CASSLDPGVDNEQFF.

As for this clonotype: Because the CDR3 is missing its conserved closing phenylalanine or tryptophan, this is likely a read error. This chain joins TRBV6-2 or TRBV6-3 and TRBJ2-4, with D possibly TRBD2 on 5 matching bases. The DNA matches TRBJ2-7 better at its end, which makes the J call doubtful. Per germline, CDR1 MNHEY and CDR2 SVGEGT. This CDR3 has 13 residues. The DNA for the CDR3 is TGTGCCAGCAGCCGCGGGCTCGCCAACGAGCAGTACTGC. Its translation is CASSRGLANEQYC.

A few counts support this clonotype. The chain uses TRBV7-9 and TRBJ1-5; D is ambiguous. This CDR3 is built from 13 residues. Germline CDR1 is SEHNR and CDR2 is FQNEAQ (reference sequence). The ends were cut back, 6 bases at V and 6 bases at J, with 12 bases in the middle. CDR3 bases: TGTGCCAGCAGTCTTAGTGGCAGTCAGCCCCAGCATTTT. It translates to CASSLSGSQPQHF.

This chain uses TRBV4-3 with TRBJ1-1; D gene uncertain. Germline assignment: CDR1 LGHNA and CDR2 YSLEER. The V end was cut by 2 bases, the J end by 4 bases, with 8 bases between. This CDR3 contains 13 residues. The chain's CDR3 is CASSQSGITEAFF. In DNA, the CDR3 is TGCGCCAGCAGCCAATCCGGGATCACTGAAGCTTTCTTT.

V is TRBV6-5 and J is TRBJ1-1; D is uncertain. V was clipped by 2 bases and J by 5 bases, with 12 bases between them. CDR1 is MNHEY, CDR2 SVGAGI, per germline. This CDR3 comprises 14 residues. CDR3: CASSYRGRSTEAFF. The CDR3 DNA follows: TGTGCCAGCAGTTACCGTGGACGAAGTACTGAAGCTTTCTTT.

The chain recombines TRBV12-3 or TRBV12-4 with TRBJ2-1; 7 bases are a match to TRBD2. The length of the CDR3 is 16 residues. With V trimmed by 1 base and J by 4 bases, 7 bases remained unmatched. The CDR3 sequence is CASSLGASGTYNEQFF. The CDR3 DNA sequence: TGTGCCAGCAGTTTAGGCGCTAGCGGAACTTACAATGAGCAGTTCTTC.

In its sample, this clonotype was seen a few times. The rearrangement uses TRBV20-1 and TRBJ2-3, with TRBD2 matching 7 bases. Trimming took 1 base from V and 5 from J; bases not matched to a gene: 18. This CDR3 is 18 amino acids long. Per germline, CDR1 DFQATT and CDR2 SNEGSKA (reference sequence). As DNA, the CDR3 is TGCAGTGCTAGAGGGGGGAGCGGGGCCCCGCGGTTGGGAGATACGCAGTATTTT. As protein: CSARGGSGAPRLGDTQYF.

This clonotype was seen a handful of times. The chain carries TRBV6-2 or TRBV6-3 and TRBJ1-5; 9 bases are a match to TRBD1. The CDR3 covers 13 residues. Germline CDR1 MNHEY, CDR2 SVGEGT. V dropped 6 bases and J dropped 4; count of bases not matched to a gene: 1. The CDR3 reads CASRDRGNQPQHF. The CDR3 nucleotides are TGTGCCAGCAGGGACAGGGGTAATCAGCCCCAGCATTTT.